This T cell receptor (beta chain) was obtained from a study of OX40 agonist ivuxolimab in advanced cancers. Study outcomes and limitations: Low clonal expansion, among the lowest seen, marked partial responders at 0.1-3.0 mg/kg. Expanded peripheral T-cell antigen specificity went undetermined.

Sequenced by immunoSEQ multiplex PCR; TCRdb stores in-frame clones only, minus some. Among around 95,000 clones listed, more than 85% were seen once. With regard to this clone: Its target is not known.

The sequencing used CD4+ or CD8+ T cells sorted from blood, collected in a trial of the OX40 agonist ivuxolimab. The source is an adult with an advanced solid tumor such as melanoma, head and neck, liver or kidney cancer.

The CDR3 bases are TGCGCCAGCAGTTTAGGGGTTGCGGGAAACACCATATATTTT. Its protein is CASSLGVAGNTIYF. V is TRBV5-1 and J is TRBJ1-3; D perhaps matches TRBD1 (5 bases). Germline-derived CDR1 and CDR2 are SGHRS and YFSETQ. This CDR3 contains 14 residues. Between the trimmed V and J ends, which lost 5 bases and 4 bases, there was a span of 13 bases.